Following are 27 T cell receptor beta chains from one sample sequenced in a study of T cell repertoires in cytomegalovirus infection (dated by TCRdb to about 2019). Sequenced using an Illumina HiSeq 1500. The public sequencing data were trimmed at Q25 with fastp and processed into clonotypes with MiXCR by TCRdb, which kept only in-frame beta chains. CDR3 protein sequences are deduplicated, and each keeps its most common genes and DNA. This sample gives some 230,000 distinct CDR3 sequences in total; 22% of them show up just once. The leading ten clones occupy 15% to 20% of the sample. Sequencing was done on a sample of CD8+ T cells from PBMCs. These receptors all stem from a human donor in good health (CMV status not recorded). Some clones in this sample may be carry-over from other donors' samples.

This clonotype showed up just a few times. The J gene is TRBJ1-1, the V gene TRBV10-3; a weak D match, TRBD1 (6 bases). Germline-derived CDR1 and CDR2 are ENHRY and SYGVKD. V was cut by 5 bases and J by 1 base, with 14 bases left in between. CDR3 size: 15 residues. In DNA, the CDR3 is TGTGCCATCAGTCGGAGGAAGGGGGGGAACACTGAAGCTTTCTTT. Translation gives CAISRRKGGNTEAFF.

This clonotype turned up a few times. This chain uses TRBV20-1 with TRBJ2-1; tentatively, D is TRBD1 or TRBD2 (5 bases each). V was shortened by 6 bases and J by 5 bases, with 17 bases between the two germline ends. Germline V gene lookup returns CDR1 DFQATT and CDR2 SNEGSKA (reference sequence). The CDR3 consists of 14 residues. In DNA form, the CDR3 reads TGCAGTGCGCACGGGGACCCGAGGGACAATGAGCAGTTCTTC. Residues: CSAHGDPRDNEQFF.

Of note for this clonotype: A much larger clone lies one base from this, so it may be a read error. The chain uses TRBV27 and TRBJ2-7, with a tentative D call TRBD1 (6 bases). The V gene's germline CDR1 is MNHEY and CDR2 SMNVEV (reference sequence). The CDR3 is 16 amino acids. DNA for the CDR3: TGTGCCAACAGTTTATCCACAGGGTTTACCCACTACGAGCAGTACTTC. Translated: CANSLSTGFTHYEQYF.

The chain joins TRBV4-1 to TRBJ2-1; D call uncertain. Germline-derived CDR1 and CDR2 are MGHRA and YSYEKL. The CDR3 is 12 residues long. V was trimmed by 0 bases and J by 9 bases, leaving 6 bases between them. The CDR3 here is CASSQDVSEQFF. CDR3 nucleotides: TGCGCCAGCAGCCAAGACGTGAGTGAGCAGTTCTTC.

The chain combines TRBV27 with TRBJ1-1, with a possible D match to TRBD1 (6 bases). Trimming took off 8 bases at V and 3 bases at J, with 22 bases between the two ends. Germline assignment: CDR1 MNHEY and CDR2 SMNVEV (reference sequence). CDR3 size: 16 residues. The chain's CDR3 is CASGSGHRGPYTEAFF. CDR3 in DNA: TGTGCCAGCGGCTCGGGACACCGAGGCCCTTACACTGAAGCTTTCTTT.

In its sample, this clonotype was seen a few times. The chain employs TRBV7-9 and TRBJ2-1, with D tentatively TRBD1 or TRBD2 (5 bases each). This CDR3 region has 14 residues. The germline gives CDR1 SEHNR, CDR2 FQNEAQ (reference sequence). V was clipped by 5 bases and J by 9 bases, with 17 bases between them. The CDR3: CASSPTFRDGEQFF. The CDR3 DNA reads TGTGCCAGCAGCCCAACCTTCCGGGACGGTGAGCAGTTCTTC.

At least ten counts were recorded for this clonotype. This chain connects TRBV14 to TRBJ2-1; D is undetermined. CDR3 length: 12 residues. In germline, CDR1 is SGHDN, CDR2 FVKESK. Trimming cost V 6 bases and J 4 bases, with 7 bases left between them. The CDR3 protein is CASSYTYNEQFF. The CDR3 DNA sequence: TGTGCCAGCAGTTACACTTACAATGAGCAGTTCTTC.

This clonotype was observed a single time. A much bigger clone sits one base away, suggesting this may be a read error. The V and J genes are TRBV7-6 and TRBJ2-1; D is perhaps TRBD2 (5 bases). The CDR3 has 15 residues. CDR1 is SGHVS and CDR2 is FNYEAQ in the germline V gene. The CDR3 region has the DNA TGTGCCAGCAGCTTATCAGGCGGGCTCTACAATGAGCAGTCCTTC. Protein product: CASSLSGGLYNEQSF. Looking up the rest from reference TRBV7-6 and TRBJ2-1 gives the full variable domain: GAGVSQSPRYKVTKRGQDVALRCDPISGHVSLYWYRQALGQGPEFLTYFNYEAQQDKSGLPNDRFSAERPEGSISTLTIQRTEQRDSAMYRCASSLSGGLYNEQSFGPGTRLTVL.

In its sample, this clonotype was seen a few times. For the CDR3, the DNA is TGTGCCAGCAGCTTAGCGTTCAGGGCGAGGGAGACCCAGTACTTC. It specifies CASSLAFRARETQYF. This chain joins TRBV7-6 and TRBJ2-5, with D perhaps matching TRBD1 (5 bases). The CDR3 sequence is 15 residues long. The germline V and J ends were trimmed by 0 bases and 5 bases, with 13 bases remaining between them. Germline V CDR1 and CDR2: SGHVS, FNYEAQ.

The chain recombines TRBV6-6 with TRBJ2-3; 9 bases are shared with TRBD1. With V trimmed by 2 bases and J by 1 base, 1 base remained unmatched. The V gene's germline CDR1 is MNHNY and CDR2 SVGAGI (reference sequence). The CDR3 runs 15 residues. The CDR3 loop is CASSYRTGGTDTQYF. The CDR3 coding sequence is TGTGCCAGCAGTTACCGGACAGGGGGCACAGATACGCAGTATTTT.

This clonotype was observed many times. This sequence joins TRBV14 and TRBJ1-1; possible D gene TRBD1, 5 bases. V was shortened by 4 bases and J by 2 bases, with 11 bases between the two germline ends. The CDR3 runs to 14 residues. Germline CDR1 is SGHDN and CDR2 is FVKESK. CDR3 nucleotide sequence: TGTGCCAGCAGCCGAACAGGCTTTAACACTGAAGCTTTCTTT. The encoded protein is CASSRTGFNTEAFF.

Concerning this clonotype: Since a much larger clone is just one base distant, this may be a read error. The chain joins TRBV12-3 or TRBV12-4 to TRBJ2-1; perhaps TRBD1 as D (5 bases). This CDR3 is built from 14 residues. V lost 7 bases, J lost 7 bases, and 17 bases lay in between. The CDR3 DNA reads TGTGCCAGCACCCAAACCCCAGGGCAAAATGAGCAGTTCTTC. Protein sequence: CASTQTPGQNEQFF.

This clonotype was counted at least ten times. The J gene is TRBJ1-1, the V gene TRBV6-5; the D gene is possibly TRBD1 (5 bases). This CDR3 spans 15 amino acids. V lost 0 bases, J lost 2 bases, and 10 bases lay in between. Germline V gene sequence: CDR1 MNHEY, CDR2 SVGAGI. This CDR3 is CASSYSGHLNTEAFF. CDR3 DNA sequence: TGTGCCAGCAGTTACTCAGGACACCTAAACACTGAAGCTTTCTTT.

The chain has TRBV5-4 and TRBJ2-1; possible D gene TRBD1, 6 bases. The CDR3 runs to 12 residues. V lost 2 bases, J lost 15 bases, and 15 bases lay in between. The germline V gene has CDR1 SGHNT and CDR2 YYREEE (reference sequence). The CDR3 sequence: CASSFGEGVTFF. In nucleotides, the CDR3 is TGTGCCAGCAGCTTTGGTGAGGGGGTGACGTTCTTC.

This rearrangement joins TRBV28 to TRBJ2-1; D is ambiguous. Trimming removed 5 bases from V and 5 bases from J, with 16 bases in between. The CDR3 is 15 residues long. Per the germline V gene, CDR1 is MDHEN and CDR2 is SYDVKM. CDR3 region: CASSVINGPHNEQFF. DNA of the CDR3: TGTGCCAGCAGTGTTATCAACGGCCCTCACAATGAGCAGTTCTTC.

The chain carries TRBV7-6 and TRBJ2-4; TRBD1 matches 8 bases. The CDR3 is made up of 13 amino acids. CDR1 and CDR2 (germline): SGHVS, FNYEAQ. J lost 8 bases, V lost 5 bases, and 5 bases had no gene match. DNA of the CDR3: TGTGCCAGCAGCGAGGACAGGGATCACATTCAGTACTTC. It codes for CASSEDRDHIQYF.

J is TRBJ2-1 and V is TRBV29-1, with D perhaps assigned TRBD1 or TRBD2 (6 bases each). V was pared by 8 bases and J by 6 bases, with 11 bases between. The CDR3 has 11 amino acids. CDR1 is SQVTM, CDR2 ANQGSEA, per germline. Here the CDR3 reads CSSRGLNEQFF. The CDR3 DNA reads as TGCAGCTCACGGGGGCTCAATGAGCAGTTCTTC.

This clonotype was seen more than once but under ten times. V and J are TRBV6-2 or TRBV6-3 and TRBJ1-5; TRBD1 might be the D (5 bases). Germline CDR1 is MNHEY and CDR2 is SVGEGT. This CDR3 has 16 residues. Trimming stripped 7 bases from V and 0 bases from J, with 16 bases between. CDR3 in DNA: TGTGCCAGCACCCTACGGGGACGGCTTAGCAATCAGCCCCAGCATTTT. Encoded protein: CASTLRGRLSNQPQHF.

This chain connects TRBV5-6 to TRBJ2-3; D is uncertain. Trimming removed 0 bases from V and 4 bases from J, with 18 bases in between. Germline assignment: CDR1 SGHDT and CDR2 YYEEEE. The CDR3 contains 17 residues. The CDR3 DNA sequence: TGTGCCAGCAGCTTGGGGATCAGGACGGCGGCCCCAGATACGCAGTATTTT. This sequence encodes CASSLGIRTAAPDTQYF. The whole variable domain, remainder taken from reference TRBV5-6 and TRBJ2-3, is DAGVTQSPTHLIKTRGQQVTLRCSPKSGHDTVSWYQQALGQGPQFIFQYYEEEERQRGNFPDRFSGHQFPNYSSELNVNALLLGDSALYLCASSLGIRTAAPDTQYFGPGTRLTVL.

This clonotype was seen at least ten times. The rearrangement joins TRBV7-2 to TRBJ2-1; D is possibly TRBD1 or TRBD2 (6 bases each). CDR3 size: 16 residues. Trimming removed 5 bases at V and 0 bases at J, with 14 bases between. The germline gives CDR1 SGHTA, CDR2 FQGNSA. In DNA form, the CDR3 reads TGTGCCAGCAGCATTTCCCGGGGGCGCTCCTACAATGAGCAGTTCTTC. It specifies CASSISRGRSYNEQFF. The whole variable domain, filled in from reference TRBV7-2 and TRBJ2-1, reads GAGVSQSPSNKVTEKGKDVELRCDPISGHTALYWYRQSLGQGLEFLIYFQGNSAPDKSGLPSDRFSAERTGGSVSTLTIQRTQQEDSAVYLCASSISRGRSYNEQFFGPGTRLTVL.

The V gene is TRBV6-2 or TRBV6-3, the J gene TRBJ2-7; perhaps TRBD2 as D (6 bases). The CDR3 covers 12 residues. V gave up 6 bases and J gave up 3 bases, with 9 bases separating them. Germline values: CDR1 MNHEY, CDR2 SVGEGT. The CDR3, as DNA: TGTGCCAGCAGGGGGACTGACTACGAGCAGTACTTC. Translated, it gives CASRGTDYEQYF.

As regards this clonotype: A much larger clonotype is one base distant, so this may be a read error. This rearrangement joins TRBV28 to TRBJ2-2; D remains ambiguous. CDR3 length: 12 amino acids. The germline V gene encodes CDR1 MDHEN and CDR2 SYDVKM. V dropped 0 bases and J dropped 6 bases, with 2 bases sitting between them. CDR3 in amino acids: CASSLWAGELFF. CDR3 nucleotides: TGTGCCAGCAGTTTATGGGCCGGGGAGCTGTTTTTT.

The CDR3 loop reads CAISEGSGYTF. The CDR3 region has the DNA TGTGCCATCAGTGAGGGATCTGGCTACACCTTC. J is TRBJ1-2 and V is TRBV10-3; D call uncertain. There are 11 residues in the CDR3. Germline V gives CDR1 ENHRY, CDR2 SYGVKD. V gave up 2 bases and J gave up 7 bases, with 5 bases separating them.

Note on this clonotype: A much larger clone is a single base away; this may be a read error. V and J are TRBV7-2 and TRBJ2-7; TRBD2 agrees at 8 bases. This CDR3 comprises 15 residues. The junction had 9 bases not matched to a gene; V was cut back by 5 bases and J by 3 bases. CDR1 SGHTA and CDR2 FQGNSA come from the germline V gene. The CDR3, as DNA: TGTGCCAGCAGCCACCCAGCGGGGGCGATCTACGAGCAGTACTTC. Residues: CASSHPAGAIYEQYF.

The chain couples TRBV28 to TRBJ2-7; D may match TRBD1 or TRBD2 (5 bases each). V lost 8 bases, J lost 3 bases, and 17 bases lay in between. Germline V gene sequence: CDR1 MDHEN, CDR2 SYDVKM. CDR3 length: 14 residues. Here the CDR3 DNA reads TGTGCCAGCCATGGGAGACAGATGTTCTACGAGCAGTACTTC. Translation gives CASHGRQMFYEQYF.

The V gene is TRBV29-1, the J gene TRBJ1-2; tentative D call: TRBD1 (5 bases). There are 11 residues in the CDR3. The germline gives CDR1 SQVTM, CDR2 ANQGSEA. V lost 0 bases and J 8 bases, leaving 7 bases between the germline ends. CDR3 residues: CSVEERDGYTF. The DNA of the CDR3 is TGCAGCGTTGAAGAACGGGACGGCTACACCTTC. Looking up the rest from reference TRBV29-1 and TRBJ1-2 gives the full variable domain: SAVISQKPSRDICQRGTSLTIQCQVDSQVTMMFWYRQQPGQSLTLIATANQGSEATYESGFVIDKFPISRPNLTFSTLTVSNMSPEDSSIYLCSVEERDGYTFGSGTRLTVV.

The chain combines TRBV29-1 with TRBJ1-1, with D unresolved. CDR3 length: 12 residues. The germline V gene encodes CDR1 SQVTM and CDR2 ANQGSEA. The ends were cut back, 6 bases at V and 5 bases at J, with 13 bases in the middle. The CDR3 coding sequence is TGCAGCGTCCCCCTGCTGGGGACTGAAGCTTTCTTT. Translating gives CSVPLLGTEAFF.